This is a list of T cell receptor beta chains from one sample in a study of glioma-infiltrating T cells. MiXCR, run by TCRdb on the multiplex PCR reads, gives a single entry per CDR3 protein. The table shows under 200,000 distinct CDR3 sequences, with roughly two fifths occurring only once. The sequenced material came from glioma tissue, nonneoplastic brain tissue, or PBMCs (not recorded which). The receptor source for this set is a human donor with low-grade glioma or glioblastoma, undergoing nonglioma brain surgery, or in good health (not recorded which). Each CDR3 is given with its conserved first and last residue. Each record gives: V gene, clone size, D gene, J gene, CDR3 DNA, CDR3 protein. D genes are given only for firm matches. Expanded clones get a size class; other rows say once, few or many, or leave the size out.

V gene: TRBV7-9; clone size: many; D gene: TRBD2; J gene: TRBJ2-3; CDR3 DNA: TGTGCCAGCAGCTCGGGGACTAACACAGATACGCAGTATTTT; CDR3 protein: CASSSGTNTDTQYF
V gene: TRBV28; clone size: NA; D gene: NA; J gene: TRBJ2-1; CDR3 DNA: TGTGCCAGCAGTTTATACGGCGGTAGGACCGGTGAGCAGTTCTTC; CDR3 protein: CASSLYGGRTGEQFF
V gene: TRBV19; clone size: NA; D gene: NA; J gene: TRBJ2-1; CDR3 DNA: TGTGCCAGTAGTATAGGACAGGGACTCTACAATGAGCAGTTCTTC; CDR3 protein: CASSIGQGLYNEQFF
V gene: TRBV20-1; clone size: many; D gene: NA; J gene: TRBJ1-1; CDR3 DNA: TGCAGTGCTCAGTCCCGACGAGGGCGTCTGGGGACTGAAGCTTTCTTT; CDR3 protein: CSAQSRRGRLGTEAFF
V gene: TRBV19; clone size: few; D gene: TRBD2; J gene: TRBJ2-3; CDR3 DNA: TGTGCCAGTAGTTCGATGGGATTAGCGGGAGATACGCAGTATTTT; CDR3 protein: CASSSMGLAGDTQYF
V gene: TRBV28; clone size: many; D gene: TRBD2; J gene: TRBJ2-1; CDR3 DNA: TGTGCCAGCAGTTTATTCGGGAGCGGGAGTATCAATGAGCAGTTCTTC; CDR3 protein: CASSLFGSGSINEQFF
V gene: TRBV29-1; clone size: once; D gene: TRBD2; J gene: TRBJ2-4; CDR3 DNA: TGCAGCGGGGGGGGTAAAAACATTCAGTACTTC; CDR3 protein: CSGGGKNIQYF
V gene: TRBV3-1; clone size: NA; D gene: NA; J gene: TRBJ2-2; CDR3 DNA: TGTGCCAGCAGCCAAGTCTCGGGCATTGATACCGGGCAGCTGTTTTTT; CDR3 protein: CASSQVSGIDTGQLFF
V gene: TRBV29-1; clone size: NA; D gene: NA; J gene: TRBJ2-1; CDR3 DNA: TGCAGCGTCGCCGGGACGACACGACCCAATGAGCAGTTCTTC; CDR3 protein: CSVAGTTRPNEQFF
V gene: TRBV25-1; clone size: many; D gene: NA; J gene: TRBJ2-3; CDR3 DNA: TGTGCCAGCAGTGATATCGCTGGGCTCACAGATACGCAGTATTTT; CDR3 protein: CASSDIAGLTDTQYF
V gene: TRBV20-1; clone size: many; D gene: TRBD2; J gene: TRBJ2-3; CDR3 DNA: TGCAGTGCTAGAGAAGGTCGGGGGGGCACAGATACGCAGTATTTT; CDR3 protein: CSAREGRGGTDTQYF
V gene: TRBV28; clone size: many; D gene: NA; J gene: TRBJ2-3; CDR3 DNA: TGTGCCAGCAGTGACCCGGGGGGCGGGGGAGATACGCAGTATTTT; CDR3 protein: CASSDPGGGGDTQYF
V gene: TRBV28; clone size: NA; D gene: NA; J gene: TRBJ2-7; CDR3 DNA: TGTGCCAGCAGTGTAACCTCAGGAATCGATCAGTACTTC; CDR3 protein: CASSVTSGIDQYF
V gene: TRBV7-9; clone size: NA; D gene: TRBD1; J gene: TRBJ2-7; CDR3 DNA: TGTGCCGTGCAGGGGGACGATCAGTACTTC; CDR3 protein: CAVQGDDQYF
V gene: TRBV7-2; clone size: many; D gene: NA; J gene: TRBJ2-1; CDR3 DNA: TGTGCCAGCAGCTTAGCGAAGGGTTCCTACAATGAGCAGTTCTTC; CDR3 protein: CASSLAKGSYNEQFF
V gene: TRBV28; clone size: NA; D gene: TRBD1; J gene: TRBJ2-5; CDR3 DNA: TGTGCCAGCAGTTCGACAGGGTACCGGGATACCCGGTACTTC; CDR3 protein: CASSSTGYRDTRYF
V gene: TRBV6-1; clone size: once; D gene: TRBD1; J gene: TRBJ2-2; CDR3 DNA: TGTGCCAGCTCACTACCGGGACAGGGCCTCGGCGAGCTGTTTTTT; CDR3 protein: CASSLPGQGLGELFF
V gene: TRBV2; clone size: few; D gene: TRBD2; J gene: TRBJ2-1; CDR3 DNA: TGTGCCAGCATACCGGGACTAGCGGGCATGAGGGAGCAGTTCTTC; CDR3 protein: CASIPGLAGMREQFF
V gene: TRBV18; clone size: few; D gene: NA; J gene: TRBJ2-7; CDR3 DNA: TGTGCCAGCTCACCAGGACGGAACTCCTACGAGCAGTACTTC; CDR3 protein: CASSPGRNSYEQYF
V gene: TRBV29-1; clone size: NA; D gene: NA; J gene: TRBJ2-3; CDR3 DNA: TGCGCGGGGAGCGTCAGCACAGATACGCAGTATTTT; CDR3 protein: CAGSVSTDTQYF
V gene: TRBV14; clone size: many; D gene: NA; J gene: TRBJ2-1; CDR3 DNA: TGTGCCAGCAGCCAATGGAGAGGTACCTACAATGAGCAGTTCTTC; CDR3 protein: CASSQWRGTYNEQFF
V gene: TRBV7-9; clone size: many; D gene: NA; J gene: TRBJ2-5; CDR3 DNA: TGTGCCAGCAGCTTAAGTTGGTTCGAGACCCAGTACTTC; CDR3 protein: CASSLSWFETQYF
V gene: TRBV28; clone size: NA; D gene: NA; J gene: TRBJ2-1; CDR3 DNA: TGTGCGGGCAGTTTTACGCGGGGAAGAATTAATGAGCAGTTCTTC; CDR3 protein: CAGSFTRGRINEQFF
V gene: TRBV29-1; clone size: many; D gene: NA; J gene: TRBJ2-7; CDR3 DNA: TGCAGCGTTGAAGATAAAGGGGGCGAGCAGTACTTC; CDR3 protein: CSVEDKGGEQYF
V gene: TRBV27; clone size: many; D gene: NA; J gene: TRBJ2-1; CDR3 DNA: TGTGCCAGCAGTTTATGGGGGACCTACAATGAGCAGTTCTTC; CDR3 protein: CASSLWGTYNEQFF
V gene: TRBV12-3/TRBV12-4; clone size: NA; D gene: NA; J gene: TRBJ2-7; CDR3 DNA: TGTGCCAGCAGTTTACCCGGACAGAACTACGAGCAGTACTTC; CDR3 protein: CASSLPGQNYEQYF
V gene: TRBV27; clone size: many; D gene: NA; J gene: TRBJ2-5; CDR3 DNA: TGTGCCAGCAGTTTAATAGGAGGGGAGACCCAGTACTTC; CDR3 protein: CASSLIGGETQYF
V gene: TRBV11-2; clone size: few; D gene: NA; J gene: TRBJ2-2; CDR3 DNA: TGTGCCAGCAGCCCGTCAAACACCGGGGAGCTGTTTTTT; CDR3 protein: CASSPSNTGELFF
V gene: TRBV28; clone size: NA; D gene: TRBD1; J gene: TRBJ1-5; CDR3 DNA: TGTGCCAGCGGGGTACAGGGGGATCAGCCCCAGAATTTT; CDR3 protein: CASGVQGDQPQNF
V gene: TRBV2; clone size: NA; D gene: NA; J gene: TRBJ2-1; CDR3 DNA: TGTGCCAGCAGTTTGGGGAGCTCCTACAATGAGCAGCTCTTC; CDR3 protein: CASSLGSSYNEQLF
V gene: TRBV6-2/TRBV6-3; clone size: NA; D gene: NA; J gene: TRBJ1-6; CDR3 DNA: TGTGCCAGCAGTTACTCGAAAGGGCTCTTTGAGTCTTCACCCCCCAACTTT; CDR3 protein: CASSYSKGLFESSPPNF
V gene: TRBV7-2; clone size: once; D gene: TRBD1; J gene: TRBJ2-7; CDR3 DNA: TGTGCCAGCAGCCTCTACAGGGGCCGCGAGCAGTACTTC; CDR3 protein: CASSLYRGREQYF
V gene: TRBV12-3/TRBV12-4; clone size: NA; D gene: NA; J gene: TRBJ1-1; CDR3 DNA: TGTGCCAGCAGTTTTTACAAGAACACTGAAGCTTTCTTT; CDR3 protein: CASSFYKNTEAFF
V gene: TRBV20-1; clone size: many; D gene: TRBD1; J gene: TRBJ1-2; CDR3 DNA: TGCAGTGCTAGGTTGGGACAGATGCCTGGGGGCTACACCTTC; CDR3 protein: CSARLGQMPGGYTF
V gene: TRBV6-1; clone size: NA; D gene: NA; J gene: TRBJ1-2; CDR3 DNA: TGTGCCATCAGTGAGTCGTTTACAGGCCTCGCTAACTATGGCTACACCTTC; CDR3 protein: CAISESFTGLANYGYTF
V gene: TRBV7-8; clone size: many; D gene: NA; J gene: TRBJ2-7; CDR3 DNA: TGTGCCAGCAGCTTAGATACCCTCTACGAGCAGTACTTC; CDR3 protein: CASSLDTLYEQYF
V gene: TRBV7-9; clone size: NA; D gene: NA; J gene: TRBJ2-5; CDR3 DNA: TGTGCCAGCAGCTTAGCGAATCGGGGGACCCAGTACTTC; CDR3 protein: CASSLANRGTQYF
V gene: TRBV28; clone size: few; D gene: NA; J gene: TRBJ2-3; CDR3 DNA: TGTGCCAGCAACCCGGCGGGGACCTACTCGGTTGATACGCAGTATTTT; CDR3 protein: CASNPAGTYSVDTQYF
V gene: TRBV20-1; clone size: NA; D gene: TRBD2; J gene: TRBJ2-7; CDR3 DNA: TGCAGTGCTAGAGGTCTAGCGGGTCCCTACGAGCAGCACTTC; CDR3 protein: CSARGLAGPYEQHF
V gene: TRBV28; clone size: NA; D gene: NA; J gene: TRBJ2-1; CDR3 DNA: TGTGCCAGCAGTCTAGACCCGGGACTCAGAGGGCAAGAGTTCTTC; CDR3 protein: CASSLDPGLRGQEFF
V gene: TRBV2; clone size: NA; D gene: TRBD1; J gene: TRBJ1-2; CDR3 DNA: TGTGCCAGCAGTTGTGGACAGGAGTTATATGGCTACACCTTC; CDR3 protein: CASSCGQELYGYTF
V gene: TRBV6-2/TRBV6-3; clone size: many; D gene: NA; J gene: TRBJ2-5; CDR3 DNA: TGTGCCAGCAGTTACCCCCACGGGACCCAGTACTTC; CDR3 protein: CASSYPHGTQYF
V gene: TRBV10-3; clone size: NA; D gene: NA; J gene: TRBJ1-2; CDR3 DNA: TGTGCCATCACCCGGGACTCCAGGTCCTATGGCTACACCTTC; CDR3 protein: CAITRDSRSYGYTF
V gene: TRBV27; clone size: NA; D gene: NA; J gene: TRBJ2-3; CDR3 DNA: TGTGCCAGCAGTTTGATATTCGGAGGGCAGAGCGAGAGGAATACGCAGTATTTT; CDR3 protein: CASSLIFGGQSERNTQYF
V gene: TRBV7-8; clone size: NA; D gene: NA; J gene: TRBJ2-1; CDR3 DNA: TGTGCCAGCAACCCCAGGGGCGCAAGCTCCTACAATGAGCAGTTCTTC; CDR3 protein: CASNPRGASSYNEQFF
V gene: TRBV7-9; clone size: once; D gene: TRBD1; J gene: TRBJ1-1; CDR3 DNA: TGTGCCAGCAGCCAGGGACAGAGAAACACTGAAGCTTTCTTT; CDR3 protein: CASSQGQRNTEAFF
V gene: TRBV27; clone size: many; D gene: NA; J gene: TRBJ1-5; CDR3 DNA: TGTGCCAGCAGTCTATTATCAGGGAGCAATCAGCCCCAGCATTTT; CDR3 protein: CASSLLSGSNQPQHF
V gene: TRBV6-1; clone size: many; D gene: NA; J gene: TRBJ2-1; CDR3 DNA: TGTGCCAGCAGCCGCCCCCCGGGACACGTGACGAATGAGCAGTTCTTC; CDR3 protein: CASSRPPGHVTNEQFF
V gene: TRBV5-1; clone size: NA; D gene: NA; J gene: TRBJ2-7; CDR3 DNA: TGCGCCAGCAGCTTGGCCGAGGGTAGGTACTACGAGCAGTACTTC; CDR3 protein: CASSLAEGRYYEQYF
V gene: TRBV7-2; clone size: NA; D gene: TRBD2; J gene: TRBJ2-7; CDR3 DNA: TGTGCCAGCAGCCTGCGACTAGCGGCCTTGACCTACGAGCAGTACTTC; CDR3 protein: CASSLRLAALTYEQYF
V gene: TRBV20-1; clone size: many; D gene: TRBD1; J gene: TRBJ1-2; CDR3 DNA: TGCAGTGCAAAAAGACAGGGGGCTAACTATGGCTACACCTTC; CDR3 protein: CSAKRQGANYGYTF
V gene: TRBV27; clone size: many; D gene: NA; J gene: TRBJ1-5; CDR3 DNA: TGTGCCAGCAGTCCCTCCACCCAGGGGACTCAGCCCCAGCATTTT; CDR3 protein: CASSPSTQGTQPQHF